This TCR beta chain originates from a study of metastatic and nonmetastatic thyroid tumors. The wider study: The authors compared repertoires across blood and tumor or nodule tissue from malignant and benign thyroid patients.

Thyroid surgery was performed in patients who had received no treatment beforehand. V shed 5 bases and J shed 2 bases, with 6 bases lying between them. CDR1 and CDR2 from the germline V gene are MDHEN and SYDVKM. This CDR3 comprises 13 residues. The authors' processing: For papillary thyroid cancer, a distant-metastasis classifier was constructed from CDR3 differences observed across clinicopathological groups. TCRdb called clones again from the PCR reads with MiXCR. What appears here as the V and J calls and clone size reflects TCRdb's work, not the paper's. The sample yields 15,000 to 20,000 clones, about 25% seen once. Whole-study results and caveats: Reported TCR beta diversity, measured in blood and tumor, was significantly higher for malignant thyroid tumors than for benign nodules.

The sample holds a few counts of this clone. Its target is unknown. The chain couples TRBV28 to TRBJ1-4; D not resolved. Sequenced material: adjacent normal tissue. The TCR originated in a female donor with papillary thyroid cancer or a benign thyroid nodule (not recorded which). Some clones in this sample may be carry-over from other donors' samples. The CDR3 DNA is TGTGCCAGCAGTCTTCCCACTAATGAAAAACTGTTTTTT. This encodes CASSLPTNEKLFF.